These T cell receptor beta chains were read from a single sample in a study of OX40 agonist ivuxolimab in advanced cancers. The method was immunoSEQ multiplex PCR; TCRdb's version includes in-frame clones alone and lacks a portion of them. Of tens of thousands of clones listed, 70% to 85% are singletons. The input for sequencing was CD4+ or CD8+ T cells sorted from blood, taken in a trial of the OX40 agonist ivuxolimab. The source is an adult with an advanced solid tumor such as melanoma, head and neck, liver or kidney cancer. The CDR3 runs from the conserved cysteine through the conserved F or W. A D gene is named only where the DNA matches it firmly. A clone size is listed for some rows: how often the clone was seen (once, few, many), or a class if it is expanded.

D gene	V gene	J gene	clone size	CDR3 DNA	CDR3 protein
NA	TRBV9	TRBJ2-6	NA	TGTGCCAGCAGCGTAGGCGGAGTCGGGGGCTCTGGGGCCAACGTCCTGACTTTC	CASSVGGVGGSGANVLTF
TRBD1	TRBV2	TRBJ1-1	once	TGTGCCAGCAGTGTCCGGACAGGGAACACTGAAGCTTTCTTT	CASSVRTGNTEAFF
NA	TRBV5-1	TRBJ2-7	NA	TGCGCCAGCAGCTTTCGGGCTGGGACTTTCTCCTACGAGCAGTACTTC	CASSFRAGTFSYEQYF
TRBD1	TRBV6-1	TRBJ1-1	NA	TGTGCCAGCAGTGGAGACGGGCAGGGGGCGCGAGCTTTCTTT	CASSGDGQGARAFF
TRBD1	TRBV5-1	TRBJ2-1	NA	TGCGCCAGCAGCTTGGCCCGGCAGGGGGTCGGGTACAATGAGCAGTTCTTC	CASSLARQGVGYNEQFF
TRBD1	TRBV9	TRBJ2-3	few	TGTGCCAGCAGTCCTAATCCGGGACAGGGAAAGAGCTCTACGCAGTATTTT	CASSPNPGQGKSSTQYF
NA	TRBV18	TRBJ2-7	NA	TGTGCCAGCTCATCCGGGGCGACTAGCTCCTACGAGCAGTACTTC	CASSSGATSSYEQYF
NA	TRBV6-5	TRBJ1-5	NA	TGTGCCAGCAGTTCGGGTGTACGGCAGCCCCAGCATTTT	CASSSGVRQPQHF
NA	TRBV5-6	TRBJ2-7	NA	TGTGCCAGCAGCTTGTGGGCAAGGGAGGAGCAGTACTTC	CASSLWAREEQYF
NA	TRBV7-9	TRBJ1-4	NA	TGTGCCAGCAGCTTAATGGGGGGTCTGGATAATGAAAAACTGTTTTTT	CASSLMGGLDNEKLFF
TRBD1	TRBV11-2	TRBJ1-4	NA	TGTGCCAGCAGCCAACAGGGGATCCGTGAAAAACTGTTTTTT	CASSQQGIREKLFF
NA	TRBV27	TRBJ1-2	NA	TGTGCCAGCAGTTTAGGCGCCCGGACGGAGCATACCTTC	CASSLGARTEHTF
TRBD2	TRBV6-5	TRBJ2-1	once	TGTGCCAGCAGTTACCAGCGCGGGGGGGCTTACAATGAGCAGTTCTTC	CASSYQRGGAYNEQFF
NA	TRBV7-8	TRBJ1-2	NA	TGTGCCAGCGGCCGGTCAAGATGGTCCCTAAGGGACTATGGCTACACCTTC	CASGRSRWSLRDYGYTF
NA	TRBV4-1	TRBJ1-3	NA	TGCGCCAGCAGCCAAGAACAACGATTCGGGTTAAGCTCTGGAAACACCATATATTTT	CASSQEQRFGLSSGNTIYF
TRBD2	TRBV10-2	TRBJ2-7	NA	TGCGCCAGCAGGACCGGGACTAGCGGGGGATACGAGCAGTACTTC	CASRTGTSGGYEQYF
NA	TRBV7-9	TRBJ1-2	few	TGTGCCAGCAGCTTAGCCGCGGCAGGCTATGGCTACACCTTC	CASSLAAAGYGYTF
TRBD1	TRBV28	TRBJ2-7	NA	TGTGCCAGCAATCCCTTAGGGACAGGGGCCTACGAGCAGTACTTC	CASNPLGTGAYEQYF
NA	TRBV7-3	TRBJ1-1	NA	TGTGCCAGCAGCTTAACGCCGGGGGGAATGAACACTGAAGCTTTCTTT	CASSLTPGGMNTEAFF
NA	TRBV7-9	TRBJ2-5	NA	TGTGCCAGCAGCTTGGGGGCCGGGACTTGGGACCGGGAGACCCAGTACTTC	CASSLGAGTWDRETQYF
NA	TRBV5-1	TRBJ2-1	NA	TGCGCCAGCAGCAAAAATGAAGTGGGCTCCTACAATGAGCAGTTCTTC	CASSKNEVGSYNEQFF
TRBD2	TRBV27	TRBJ2-1	few	TGTGCCAGCAGTAGCGGACTAGCGGGGGGTACGAGCTCCTACAATGAGCAGTTCTTC	CASSSGLAGGTSSYNEQFF
NA	TRBV14	TRBJ2-7	NA	TGTGCCAGCAGCCAAGAAGGGACTTACGAGCAGTACTTC	CASSQEGTYEQYF
TRBD2	TRBV9	TRBJ2-2	NA	TGTGCCAGCAGCGTATTCTCGGGGTCGGCGGGGGGACGAACCGGGGAGCTGTTTTTT	CASSVFSGSAGGRTGELFF
NA	TRBV7-3	TRBJ2-1	NA	TGTGCCAGCAGCTTTTGGAGGGTGTCTGTGCAGTTCTTC	CASSFWRVSVQFF
NA	TRBV7-3	TRBJ1-2	NA	TGTGCCAGCAACAGAGGCGGGGGCAGCTATGGCTACACCTTC	CASNRGGGSYGYTF
TRBD1	TRBV6-1	TRBJ2-3	NA	TGTGCCAGCAGGGACAGGGGCAGAACAGATACGCAGTATTTT	CASRDRGRTDTQYF
NA	TRBV27	TRBJ2-2	NA	TGTGCCAGCAGTGGGACCGGTCTAAAGGGGCGGGAGCTGTTTTTT	CASSGTGLKGRELFF
NA	TRBV7-9	TRBJ2-3	NA	TGTGCCAGCAGCTTAGACAGATACACAGATACGCAGTATTTT	CASSLDRYTDTQYF